This TCR beta chain was documented in a study of identifying expanded T cells in peripheral blood. Collection occurred without any documented infections or immune events in donors. The protocol was immunoSEQ multiplex PCR, while the TCRdb copy is restricted to in-frame clones and leaves out a portion. The sample lists over 100,000 clones; 88% were seen once. V trimming: 5 bases; J trimming: 5 bases; junction bases outside the gene matches: 9. The CDR3 spans 16 residues. Germline V gene data show CDR1 as MGHRA and CDR2 as YSYEKL. This clone has a handful of counts. Antigen unknown. General study findings and limits: Over two and four weeks, about 15 and 19 clones changed, versus 1.2 between replicates. Approximately two-week clone count variance significantly increased as total template count grew.

What was sequenced was blood. The receptor comes from a person aged 18 to 70 in good health. The gene calls are TRBV4-1 and TRBJ2-1, with TRBD1 identical over 10 bases. The DNA of the CDR3 is TGCGCCAGCAGCAACTCCGGGACAGGGGCGAACAATGAGCAGTTCTTC. Translated: CASSNSGTGANNEQFF.